This TCR beta chain was retrieved from a study of cytomegalovirus exposure and HLA in healthy donors. With respect to this clone: What it recognizes is unknown.

The PCR was carried out with 60 Vbeta primers and 13 Jbeta primers. TCRdb's table, derived via immunoSEQ multiplex PCR, lists solely in-frame clones and lacks some. The sample holds 150,000 to 200,000 clones, roughly 80% seen once. V was shortened by 4 bases and J by 2 bases, with 13 bases between the two germline ends. CDR1 and CDR2 (germline): SGHNT, YYREEE (reference sequence). The CDR3 sequence is 14 residues long. Study-level findings and limits: Several top significant clusters appeared, in a later analysis, to be linked to common viral pathogens. Apparent HLA restriction characterized most CMV-associated TCR beta chains in a later analysis.

The specimen sequenced was PBMCs. The chain employs TRBV5-4 and TRBJ2-7, with D maybe TRBD2 (6 bases). This sequence originates from a male donor in good health and CMV-seronegative. CDR3 amino acids: CASSLGGQPYEQYF. As DNA, the CDR3 is TGTGCCAGCAGCCTCGGGGGTCAGCCCTACGAGCAGTACTTC. The full variable domain, rest sourced from reference TRBV5-4 and TRBJ2-7, is ETGVTQSPTHLIKTRGQQVTLRCSSQSGHNTVSWYQQALGQGPQFIFQYYREEENGRGNFPPRFSGLQFPNYSSELNVNALELDDSALYLCASSLGGQPYEQYFGPGTRLTVT.